The next 20 T cell receptor beta chains were all read from a single sample in a study of blood T cells in healthy people across ages. Using a J-beta primer mix together with a sample-barcoded 5' primer, a second PCR was run for 7 to 11 cycles. Each CDR3 protein is one row after TCRdb ran MiXCR on the 5' RACE reads. The sample has fewer than 950,000 distinct CDR3 sequences, roughly 40% seen once. The sequencing input was blood. All receptors derive from a man aged 18 to 30 in good health.

The CDR3 sequence is CASSPERGSSYEQYF. Here the CDR3 DNA reads TGTGCCAGCAGCCCGGAAAGGGGGTCCTCCTACGAGCAGTACTTC. V and J are TRBV5-5 and TRBJ2-7; possibly TRBD1 for D (6 bases). The CDR3 extends over 15 amino acids. Germline-derived CDR1 and CDR2 are SGHKS and YYEKEE (reference sequence). Trimming removed 4 bases at V and 0 bases at J, with 14 bases between.

This clonotype was detected a few times. The genes are TRBV25-1 and TRBJ2-5; maybe TRBD2 (7 bases). Germline CDR1 is MGHDK and CDR2 is SYGVNS. The V and J ends lost 1 base and 4 bases respectively, with 10 bases between them. This CDR3 comprises 14 residues. The CDR3 bases are TGTGCCAGCAGTGAATGGGAGGGGGTAGAGACCCAGTACTTC. It translates to CASSEWEGVETQYF.

The rearrangement uses TRBV4-3 and TRBJ1-6; D remains unclear. This CDR3 contains 14 residues. V gave up 4 bases and J gave up 6 bases, with 10 bases separating them. Germline CDR1 reads LGHNA; CDR2 reads YSLEER. DNA of the CDR3: TGCGCCAGCAGCCGGGGTCCGGTTAATTCACCCCTCCACTTT. Its translation is CASSRGPVNSPLHF.

In this sample, this clonotype turned up once. This could be a read error, since a much larger clone is one nucleotide away. The V call is TRBV20-1, the J call TRBJ2-3, with D possibly matching TRBD1 (5 bases). Germline CDR1 and CDR2: DFQATT and SNEGSKA (reference sequence). The CDR3 spans 14 residues. Trimming removed 6 bases from V and 1 base from J, with 14 bases in between. The CDR3 DNA reads TGCAGTGCAACCGGCAGGGCCGGCACAGATACGCAGTATTTT. Translated: CSATGRAGTDTQYF.

This chain links TRBV6-5 with TRBJ2-6, with TRBD1 as a possible D gene (5 bases). The V gene's germline CDR1 is MNHEY and CDR2 SVGAGI. V lost 3 bases, J lost 0 bases, and 15 bases lay in between. This CDR3 has 18 residues. The CDR3 spells CASSYLTVLSSGANVLTF. For the CDR3, the DNA is TGTGCCAGCAGTTATCTGACAGTTCTAAGCTCTGGGGCCAACGTCCTGACTTTC.

A note on this clonotype: The junction shows a germline mismatch at one end, possibly a read error. The chain combines TRBV3-1 with TRBJ2-4; D perhaps matches TRBD2 (5 bases). There are 16 residues in the CDR3. Germline loops: CDR1 LGHDT, CDR2 YNNKEL (reference sequence). CDR3 sequence: CAGSPRGSPYSYEQYF. For the CDR3, the DNA is TGTGCCGGCAGCCCCCGGGGTAGCCCGTACTCCTATGAGCAGTACTTC.

The chain links TRBV2 to TRBJ2-3; D possibly corresponds to TRBD2 (7 bases). The CDR3 covers 14 residues. Trimming pared 8 bases from V and 0 bases from J, leaving 12 bases between. Germline CDR1 reads SNHLY; CDR2 reads FYNNEI. The CDR3 DNA reads as TGTGCCAGCGGGAGGGGGAGCAGCACAGATACGCAGTATTTT. Protein: CASGRGSSTDTQYF.

The chain couples TRBV27 to TRBJ2-7; TRBD2 is a possible D gene (6 bases). The V and J ends lost 11 bases and 1 base respectively, with 12 bases between them. Germline CDR1 reads MNHEY; CDR2 reads SMNVEV (reference sequence). This CDR3 has 12 residues. CDR3: CASRRGSYEQYF. In DNA, the CDR3 is TGTGCCTCTCGGCGGGGTTCCTACGAGCAGTACTTC.

Here the CDR3 DNA reads TGTGCCAGCAGCTCCCGTCCGGGACTTCAAGAGACCCAGTACTTC. It translates to CASSSRPGLQETQYF. The chain carries TRBV11-2 and TRBJ2-5, with D perhaps TRBD2 (6 bases). CDR1 and CDR2 from the germline V gene are SGHAT and FQNNGV. The length of the CDR3 is 15 residues. V shed 4 bases and J shed 2 bases, with 14 bases lying between them.

This clonotype was seen many times. CDR3 region: CATAPGQDTDTQYF. In nucleotides, the CDR3 is TGCGCCACCGCTCCGGGACAGGACACAGATACGCAGTATTTT. The chain uses TRBV5-1 and TRBJ2-3; 8 positions match TRBD1. There are 14 residues in the CDR3. V was pared by 9 bases and J by 2 bases, with 8 bases of the junction left unmatched. From germline, CDR1 is SGHRS and CDR2 YFSETQ.

This clonotype turned up a few times. This chain uses TRBV6-2 or TRBV6-3 with TRBJ2-6; D not certain. The CDR3 has 19 residues. V was shortened by 6 bases and J by 0 bases, with 21 bases between the two germline ends. Germline CDR1 and CDR2: MNHEY and SVGEGT. The CDR3 protein is CASSKGGRGTISGANVLTF. CDR3 nucleotide sequence: TGTGCCAGCAGCAAGGGTGGCAGAGGTACTATCTCTGGGGCCAACGTCCTGACTTTC.

The rearrangement joins TRBV5-1 to TRBJ1-4, with 8 nucleotides matching TRBD1. This CDR3 comprises 14 residues. V gave up 5 bases and J gave up 8 bases; unmatched junction bases: 8. Germline V gene lookup returns CDR1 SGHRS and CDR2 YFSETQ. This CDR3 is CASRPTGGQEKLFF. The CDR3 region has the DNA TGCGCCAGCAGGCCAACAGGGGGTCAAGAAAAACTGTTTTTT.

The V and J genes are TRBV12-3 or TRBV12-4 and TRBJ1-5; D unclear. The CDR3 loop spans 16 amino acids. V shed 2 bases and J shed 3 bases, with 14 bases lying between them. The CDR3 loop is CASSLNSGGLNQPQHF. In nucleotides, the CDR3 is TGTGCCAGCAGTTTAAACTCTGGCGGACTCAATCAGCCCCAGCATTTT.

In this sample, this clonotype turned up a few times. The chain joins TRBV7-2 to TRBJ1-1; D is uncertain. The CDR3 length is 14 residues. The V gene's germline CDR1 is SGHTA and CDR2 FQGNSA. V shed 1 base and J shed 3 bases, with 9 bases lying between them. In nucleotides, the CDR3 is TGTGCCAGCAGCTTAGGTGGAGTGGACACTGAAGCTTTCTTT. Its translation: CASSLGGVDTEAFF.

The V and J genes are TRBV12-3 or TRBV12-4 and TRBJ1-5; D is ambiguous. The CDR3 runs to 13 residues. Trimming left V 6 bases short and J 4 bases short, with 10 bases between. The CDR3 DNA reads TGTGCCAGCAGCGGGAGTCGGAATCAGCCCCAGCATTTT. Amino acids: CASSGSRNQPQHF.

V gene TRBV6-5 combines with J gene TRBJ1-2, with 7 bases lining up with TRBD1. V lost 2 bases, J lost 4 bases, and 10 bases stayed unmatched. CDR3 size: 16 residues. Per the germline V gene, CDR1 is MNHEY and CDR2 is SVGAGI. CDR3 in DNA: TGTGCCAGCAGTTACACCAGACAGAGGGGGCTCTATGGCTACACCTTC. It codes for CASSYTRQRGLYGYTF.

The V gene is TRBV20-1, the J gene TRBJ2-5; no clear D. Germline CDR1 is DFQATT and CDR2 is SNEGSKA (reference sequence). Trimming removed 1 base at V and 11 bases at J, with 11 bases between. This CDR3 comprises 11 residues. The CDR3 DNA reads TGCAGTGCTAGAGCCAGTGCTGAGCAGTACTTC. Amino acid sequence: CSARASAEQYF.

The table lists this clonotype with a count of one. V is TRBV15 and J is TRBJ2-1; 7 bases are a match to TRBD2. The CDR3 is 16 amino acids. V dropped 0 bases and J dropped 0; count of bases not matched to a gene: 2. Germline lookup yields CDR1 LNHNV and CDR2 YYDKDF (reference sequence). The CDR3 DNA sequence: TGTGCCACCAGCAGAGATCGGGACTACTCCTACAATGAGCAGTTCTTC. Its translation is CATSRDRDYSYNEQFF.

This chain uses TRBV20-1 with TRBJ1-1; no clear D. The length of the CDR3 is 13 residues. Germline loops: CDR1 DFQATT, CDR2 SNEGSKA (reference sequence). The V end lost 1 base, the J end lost 8 bases, and 14 bases lay between the germline ends. DNA for the CDR3: TGCAGTGCTAGAGCCGATGGAGGTTGGGAAGCTTTCTTT. This gives the protein CSARADGGWEAFF.

This clonotype was counted between two and nine times. The chain joins TRBV20-1 to TRBJ2-7; 9 bases line up with TRBD1. This CDR3 is 16 amino acids long. The V and J ends lost 0 bases and 4 bases, in that order; junction bases with no gene match: 10. Per the germline V gene, CDR1 is DFQATT and CDR2 is SNEGSKA (reference sequence). The CDR3 coding sequence is TGCAGTGCTAGAGATGGGTCGGGACAGGGCGGGTACGAGCAGTACTTC. It encodes CSARDGSGQGGYEQYF.